This T cell receptor beta chain stems from a study of blood T cell repertoires in COVID-19. Study-level information: T cells, B-cell-depleted T cells, or PBMCs provided the cDNA or gDNA that served as material.

Source study methods: Using reference gene primer amplification, nucleated cell counts were estimated. Sequencing used immunoSEQ multiplex PCR; TCRdb keeps in-frame clones, though not all of them. V, J and clone size are those of that table, while D and trimming were read from the DNA. This sample has around 120,000 clones, with less than 95% found just once. This CDR3 contains 13 residues. V was trimmed by 6 bases and J by 1 base, leaving 9 bases between them. Germline CDR1 reads MDHEN; CDR2 reads SYDVKM. The TCR was taken from a human donor with active COVID-19. The donor label of this sample is uncertain. The source material was peripheral blood. The chain employs TRBV28 and TRBJ1-2; no clear D gene. The CDR3 sequence is CASSLSINYGYTF. The CDR3 DNA sequence: TGTGCCAGCAGCCTCAGTATTAACTATGGCTACACCTTC.